One sample yielded the 27 T cell receptor beta chains listed below, sequenced in a study of regulatory T cells in long-lasting Graves disease. Time point here: newly diagnosed GD, antithyroid drugs for less than 3 months. The authors made the TCR library using RNA they extracted from PBMCs. To make TCR beta libraries, researchers used iRepertoire HTBI primers and Arm-PCR of CDR3 regions. MiXCR, run by TCRdb on the multiplex PCR reads, gives a single entry per CDR3 protein. The sample holds hundreds of thousands of distinct CDR3 sequences, 15% seen once. The sequencing here drew on peripheral blood mononuclear cells (PBMCs), taken at new diagnosis, from a patient treated with antithyroid drugs. The receptors shown here come from a female donor with Graves disease.

At least ten counts were recorded for this clonotype. This chain's CDR3 is CASSPVSGSEDTQYF. In DNA form, the CDR3 reads TGTGCCAGCAGTCCAGTGAGCGGGAGTGAGGATACGCAGTATTTT. The rearrangement joins TRBV12-3 or TRBV12-4 to TRBJ2-3; 8 bases align to TRBD2. The CDR3 spans 15 residues. The junction had 10 bases not matched to a gene; V was cut back by 5 bases and J by 6 bases.

The table lists this clonotype with many counts. The chain is built from TRBV5-6 and TRBJ1-4; D may be TRBD1 (6 bases). Germline CDR1 and CDR2: SGHDT and YYEEEE. This CDR3 contains 16 residues. V was cut by 7 bases and J by 4 bases, with 20 bases left in between. This CDR3 is CASLRLETGGNEKLFF. The CDR3 DNA sequence: TGTGCCAGCCTCCGTTTAGAGACAGGTGGTAATGAAAAACTGTTTTTT.

The sample holds many counts of this clonotype. The chain is built from TRBV10-2 and TRBJ2-7, with D possibly TRBD1 on 7 matching bases. Per germline, CDR1 WSHSY and CDR2 SAAADI. The V end lost 7 bases, the J end lost 6 bases, and 16 bases lay between the germline ends. There are 13 residues in the CDR3. CDR3 amino acids: CASITGQGGEQYF. CDR3 coding DNA: TGCGCCAGCATCACGGGCCAGGGGGGCGAGCAGTACTTC.

This clonotype was detected only a few times. This chain uses TRBV6-1 with TRBJ2-2; D might be TRBD1 (6 bases). This CDR3 has 14 residues. Germline V gene lookup returns CDR1 MNHNS and CDR2 SASEGT. The V gene lost 2 bases and the J gene lost 6 bases, with 10 bases spanning the gap. CDR3 DNA: TGTGCCAGCAGTGAATACAGGGACGCCGGGGAGCTGTTTTTT. Translated: CASSEYRDAGELFF.

This clonotype has a count of ten or more. The chain recombines TRBV6-1 with TRBJ2-1, with TRBD1 identical over 10 bases. V shed 7 bases and J 6 bases; nucleotides not matched to a gene: 9. Germline CDR1 reads MNHNS; CDR2 reads SASEGT. CDR3 length equals 15 residues. The CDR3 DNA reads TGTGCCAGCAAAAGGGACAGGGGCATGGGCAATGAGCAGTTCTTC. As protein: CASKRDRGMGNEQFF.

This clonotype was seen repeatedly, ten times or more. The chain links TRBV6-1 to TRBJ1-5; 8 bases agree with TRBD1. The germline V gene encodes CDR1 MNHNS and CDR2 SASEGT. The trim removed 8 bases at V and 5 bases at J, leaving 8 bases unmatched. The CDR3 spans 14 residues. CDR3 DNA: TGTGCCAGCTCCGGACAGGGAGTGTATCAGCCCCAGCATTTT. Its protein product is CASSGQGVYQPQHF.

The table lists this clonotype with a few counts. A much larger clone lies one base from this, so it may be a read error. The J gene is TRBJ1-1, the V gene TRBV13; D may be TRBD1 (6 bases). This CDR3 is 16 amino acids long. CDR1 PRHDT and CDR2 FYEKMQ come from the germline V gene (reference sequence). Written as DNA, the CDR3 is TGTGCCAGCAGCTTAAGGGGGAGGGGAATGAACACTGGAGCTTTCTTT. Protein sequence: CASSLRGRGMNTGAFF.

The rearrangement uses TRBV19 and TRBJ1-5, with D perhaps matching TRBD1 (5 bases). The V gene lost 2 bases and the J gene lost 4 bases, with 12 bases spanning the gap. This CDR3 has 15 amino acids. CDR1 and CDR2 from the germline V gene are LNHDA and SQIVND (reference sequence). CDR3 nucleotide sequence: TGTGCCAGTAGTATAAGGGGAAGGGAGAATCAGCCCCAGCATTTT. It specifies CASSIRGRENQPQHF.

This clonotype was counted many times. This chain links TRBV4-2 with TRBJ2-5, with 7 bases matching TRBD1. This CDR3 region has 14 residues. Germline values: CDR1 LGHNA, CDR2 YNFKEQ. V gave up 4 bases and J gave up 6 bases; unmatched junction bases: 8. CDR3 sequence (DNA): TGTGCCAGCAGCCCGACGACAGGGTCGAAGACCCAGTACTTC. It codes for CASSPTTGSKTQYF.

This clonotype was observed many times. The rearrangement joins TRBV15 to TRBJ2-3; weak D call: TRBD1 (6 bases). CDR3 length equals 14 residues. In germline, CDR1 is LNHNV, CDR2 YYDKDF (reference sequence). Between the trimmed V and J ends, which lost 8 bases and 9 bases, there was a span of 21 bases. The CDR3 sequence: CATHTGCRVETQYF. DNA of the CDR3: TGTGCCACCCACACAGGGTGCCGGGTCGAAACGCAGTATTTT.

The V call is TRBV7-2, the J call TRBJ1-3; D perhaps matches TRBD1 (5 bases). Germline V lookup: CDR1 SGHTA, CDR2 FQGNSA. The CDR3 covers 13 residues. Trimming took 1 base from V and 9 from J, leaving 10 bases between them. The CDR3 is CASSLGGVGTIYF. Written as DNA, the CDR3 is TGTGCCAGCAGCTTAGGGGGGGTGGGCACCATATATTTT.

The genes are TRBV29-1 and TRBJ2-1, with D perhaps matching TRBD1 or TRBD2 (5 bases each). Looked up from germline, CDR1 is SQVTM and CDR2 is ANQGSEA. Trimming pared 6 bases from V and 7 bases from J, leaving 13 bases between. The CDR3 sequence is 12 residues long. CDR3 sequence (DNA): TGCAGCGTAGTCCCGGGACCGAATGAGCAGTTCTTC. This sequence encodes CSVVPGPNEQFF.

This clonotype was observed at least ten times. This chain joins TRBV7-2 and TRBJ2-7; the D is unclear. Trimming cost V 5 bases and J 0 bases, with 11 bases left between them. The CDR3 covers 14 residues. CDR1 is SGHTA, CDR2 FQGNSA, per germline. The chain's CDR3 is CASSRTGISYEQYF. The CDR3 nucleotides are TGTGCCAGCAGCCGGACCGGTATCTCCTACGAGCAGTACTTC. Based on the CDR3 plus reference TRBV7-2 and TRBJ2-7, the full variable domain is GAGVSQSPSNKVTEKGKDVELRCDPISGHTALYWYRQSLGQGLEFLIYFQGNSAPDKSGLPSDRFSAERTGGSVSTLTIQRTQQEDSAVYLCASSRTGISYEQYFGPGTRLTVT.

As concerns this clonotype: A much larger clone differs from this one at a single base, so this may be a read error. The chain uses TRBV14 and TRBJ1-1, with 8 bases matching TRBD1. Germline V gene sequence: CDR1 SGHDN, CDR2 FVKESK. The CDR3 totals 12 residues. V trimming: 4 bases; J trimming: 11 bases; junction bases outside the gene matches: 6. CDR3 sequence reads: CASSPAGGAAFF. The CDR3 DNA follows: TGTGCCAGCAGCCCCGCAGGGGGCGCCGCTTTCTTT.

This clonotype showed up many times. The rearrangement links TRBV20-1 to TRBJ2-7, with 8 nucleotides matching TRBD2. Unmatched junction bases numbered 5, after V lost 1 base and J lost 6 bases. The germline gives CDR1 DFQATT, CDR2 SNEGSKA (reference sequence). This CDR3 has 13 residues. As DNA, the CDR3 is TGCAGTGCTAGAGTAGTAGCGGGGTCCGAGCAGTACTTC. Translating it yields CSARVVAGSEQYF.

In this sample, this clonotype turned up many times. The V gene is TRBV4-1, the J gene TRBJ1-2, with a possible D match to TRBD1 (6 bases). The length of the CDR3 is 15 residues. The germline V gene has CDR1 MGHRA and CDR2 YSYEKL. V lost 4 bases, J lost 4 bases, and 16 bases lay in between. The CDR3, as DNA: TGCGCCAGCAGCCCTGCTCAGGACAGCCCCTATGGCTACACCTTC. This sequence encodes CASSPAQDSPYGYTF.

This clonotype has more than one count but fewer than ten. This CDR3 reads CASSSRDGEAYEQYF. DNA of the CDR3: TGTGCCAGTAGTTCCAGGGACGGGGAAGCCTACGAGCAGTACTTC. This chain links TRBV19 with TRBJ2-7; D possibly uses TRBD1 or TRBD2 (5 bases each). The CDR3 consists of 15 residues. The V end was cut by 5 bases, the J end by 2 bases, with 16 bases between. Germline CDR1 is LNHDA and CDR2 is SQIVND (reference sequence). The full variable domain, in which reference TRBV19 and TRBJ2-7 provide the parts outside the CDR3, is DGGITQSPKYLFRKEGQNVTLSCEQNLNHDAMYWYRQDPGQGLRLIYYSQIVNDFQKGDIAEGYSVSREKKESFPLTVTSAQKNPTAFYLCASSSRDGEAYEQYFGPGTRLTVT.

V is TRBV6-5 and J is TRBJ1-1; possible D gene TRBD1, 5 bases. The germline V gene encodes CDR1 MNHEY and CDR2 SVGAGI. V shed 3 bases and J shed 2 bases, with 19 bases lying between them. The CDR3 runs 17 residues. This CDR3 reads CASSYALGVAVNTEAFF. CDR3 bases: TGTGCCAGCAGTTATGCGTTAGGGGTCGCGGTAAACACTGAAGCTTTCTTT.

Many counts were recorded for this clonotype. CDR3 nucleotide sequence: TGTGCCAGCAGCTTAGGTTTTACGGGACAGGGGGAGACCCAGTACTTC. The encoded protein is CASSLGFTGQGETQYF. The rearrangement joins TRBV7-9 to TRBJ2-5, with 10 bases aligning to TRBD1. V lost 1 base to trimming and J lost 5 bases; unmatched junction nucleotides: 7. Germline V gives CDR1 SEHNR, CDR2 FQNEAQ (reference sequence). CDR3 size: 16 residues.

This clonotype was recorded a few times. The chain combines TRBV10-3 with TRBJ1-2, with 10 bases that match TRBD1. V was clipped by 6 bases and J by 5 bases; unmatched bases: 12. The CDR3 covers 16 residues. The germline V gene encodes CDR1 ENHRY and CDR2 SYGVKD. The CDR3 spells CAIRPGTGAQGYGYTF. The DNA for the CDR3 is TGTGCCATCAGGCCCGGGACAGGGGCCCAAGGGTATGGCTACACCTTC.

V is TRBV7-3 and J is TRBJ2-5, with 11 bases aligning to TRBD1. CDR1 SGHTA and CDR2 FQGTGA come from the germline V gene. V was clipped by 5 bases and J by 6 bases; unmatched bases: 5. The CDR3 has 14 amino acids. CDR3 sequence reads: CASSTGQGAKTQYF. The CDR3 bases are TGTGCCAGCAGCACCGGACAGGGGGCGAAGACCCAGTACTTC.

This clonotype was recorded at least ten times. The chain has TRBV5-1 and TRBJ2-5, with 10 bases identical to TRBD2. The length of the CDR3 is 16 residues. Germline lookup yields CDR1 SGHRS and CDR2 YFSETQ. V was pared by 4 bases and J by 3 bases, with 9 bases of the junction left unmatched. The CDR3 coding sequence is TGCGCCAGCAGCCGAGGCGGGCTAGCGGGGGAAGAGACCCAGTACTTC. This translates into CASSRGGLAGEETQYF.

V gene TRBV12-5 combines with J gene TRBJ1-2, with TRBD1 matching 8 bases. There are 16 residues in the CDR3. Per the germline V gene, CDR1 is LGHNT and CDR2 is FRNRAP. Trimming removed 6 bases from V and 6 bases from J; junction bases left unmatched: 15. CDR3 DNA: TGTGCTAGTGGCCCCCCCCTTTCAGGGGGCGTGAATGGCTACACCTTC. Translated: CASGPPLSGGVNGYTF.

This clonotype was picked up many times. The V gene is TRBV20-1, the J gene TRBJ1-1; possibly TRBD1 for D (5 bases). This CDR3 contains 14 residues. The V end lost 6 bases, the J end lost 0 bases, and 14 bases lay between the germline ends. From germline, CDR1 is DFQATT and CDR2 SNEGSKA (reference sequence). The CDR3 nucleotides are TGCAGTGCGAGGATAGACAGCATGAACACTGAAGCTTTCTTT. This encodes CSARIDSMNTEAFF.

This clonotype was observed many times. This chain connects TRBV2 to TRBJ1-5, with D perhaps matching TRBD1 (5 bases). This CDR3 has 12 amino acids. V was cut by 10 bases and J by 7 bases, with 14 bases left in between. Germline-derived CDR1 and CDR2 are SNHLY and FYNNEI. The CDR3 sequence: CATGPGSQPQHF. CDR3 in DNA: TGTGCCACGGGGCCAGGGTCCCAGCCCCAGCATTTT.

There are many counts of this clonotype. This sequence joins TRBV29-1 and TRBJ2-3; no clear D gene. V lost 5 bases and J 3 bases, leaving 18 bases between the germline ends. This CDR3 spans 15 amino acids. Germline V lookup: CDR1 SQVTM, CDR2 ANQGSEA. CDR3: CSVSHTSLVTDTQYF. CDR3 nucleotides: TGCAGCGTTTCACACACCTCCCTAGTGACAGATACGCAGTATTTT.

This clonotype was counted a few times. The chain uses TRBV6-4 and TRBJ1-2, with a possible D match to TRBD1 (6 bases). Germline V gene sequence: CDR1 MRHNA, CDR2 SNTAGT. V was shortened by 5 bases and J by 2 bases, with 12 bases between the two germline ends. The CDR3 consists of 14 residues. CDR3 protein: CASSSGAFNYGYTF. The CDR3 nucleotides are TGTGCCAGCAGTTCGGGGGCTTTCAACTATGGCTACACCTTC.